A selection of T cell receptor beta chains follows, all from one sample in a study of regulatory T cells in long-lasting Graves disease. TCRdb re-called the multiplex PCR reads with MiXCR, one entry per CDR3 protein. The table records roughly 400,000 distinct CDR3 sequences, 21% of them present only once. Sequencing was performed on peripheral blood mononuclear cells (PBMCs), taken when the disease was refractory, from a patient treated with antithyroid drugs. The receptors shown here come from a female donor with Graves disease. The CDR3 runs from the conserved cysteine through the conserved F or W. The D gene is left open where the match is weak. Rows give clone size only sometimes, using once, few, many, or a class for an expanded clone.

CASKISSGGYEQYF	TGTGCCAGCAAGATTAGTTCCGGGGGGTACGAGCAGTACTTC	TRBV7-3	TRBD2	NA	TRBJ2-7
CSAGQSEQYF	TGCAGCGCCGGACAGTCCGAGCAGTACTTC	TRBV29-1	NA	many	TRBJ2-7
CASSLGGDRHGTQYF	TGTGCCAGCAGCTTAGGCGGGGACAGGCACGGGACCCAGTACTTC	TRBV7-9	TRBD1	NA	TRBJ2-5
CASSLARGGAGNTIYF	TGCGCCAGCAGCTTGGCCAGGGGAGGTGCTGGAAACACCATATATTTT	TRBV5-1	NA	few	TRBJ1-3
CASSFMGSYEQYF	TGTGCCAGCAGCTTTATGGGCTCCTACGAGCAGTACTTC	TRBV7-9	NA	few	TRBJ2-7
CSARLAGLQETQYF	TGCAGTGCTAGGCTAGCGGGTCTCCAAGAGACCCAGTACTTC	TRBV20-1	TRBD2	many	TRBJ2-5
CASSLLGRTGELFF	TGTGCCAGCAGCTTACTTGGGAGAACCGGGGAGCTGTTTTTT	TRBV7-8	NA	NA	TRBJ2-2
CASSLGGEIYEQYF	TGTGCCAGCAGTTTAGGCGGGGAAATCTACGAGCAGTACTTC	TRBV27	NA	many	TRBJ2-7
CASSSHREKTQYF	TGTGCCAGCAGCTCCCACAGGGAGAAGACCCAGTACTTC	TRBV11-2	NA	many	TRBJ2-5
CASSELDAEYF	TGTGCCAGCAGTGAACTGGACGCCGAGTACTTC	TRBV25-1	NA	NA	TRBJ2-4
CASSQGGSSGLYEQYF	TGTGCCAGCAGCCAGGGCGGGTCTAGCGGCCTATACGAGCAGTACTTC	TRBV28	TRBD2	many	TRBJ2-7
CASSQGTLLAGEETQYF	TGTGCCAGCAGCCAAGGGACCCTTCTAGCGGGAGAAGAGACCCAGTACTTC	TRBV3-1	TRBD2	many	TRBJ2-5
CASSIQGPSSYEQYF	TGTGCCAGCTCAATACAGGGTCCCTCCTCCTACGAGCAGTACTTC	TRBV18	NA	NA	TRBJ2-7